These 12 T cell receptor beta chains were all obtained from the same sample, sequenced in a study of T cell responses to AZD1222 COVID-19 vaccine. Using immunoSEQ multiplex PCR, the repertoire was profiled, and TCRdb retains in-frame clones only, with some absent. Of 57,000 or so clones in the sample, more than 70% were seen once. Sequencing used peripheral blood, obtained on day 0 of AZD1222 vaccination. Every receptor here comes from an adult in good health.

The chain couples TRBV11-2 to TRBJ2-1; 8 bases are shared with TRBD2. The CDR3 is made up of 14 amino acids. CDR1 is SGHAT and CDR2 is FQNNGV in the germline V gene. V lost 0 bases, J lost 6 bases, and 1 base stayed unmatched. The CDR3 DNA reads as TGTGCCAGCAGCTTAGAAGCGGGAGTCAATGAGCAGTTCTTC. It codes for CASSLEAGVNEQFF.

J is TRBJ1-4 and V is TRBV5-6; 8 positions match TRBD1. V lost 2 bases to trimming and J lost 3 bases; unmatched junction nucleotides: 15. This CDR3 region has 19 residues. CDR1 is SGHDT and CDR2 is YYEEEE in the germline V gene. The CDR3 DNA sequence: TGTGCCAGCAGCTTACCACCGGGACAGGATTTTACGCCTAATGAAAAACTGTTTTTT. It codes for CASSLPPGQDFTPNEKLFF.

The V gene is TRBV9, the J gene TRBJ2-1, with 11 nucleotides matching TRBD1. CDR1 SGDLS and CDR2 YYNGEE come from the germline V gene. CDR3 length equals 15 residues. Trimming removed 4 bases from V and 2 bases from J; junction bases left unmatched: 2. CDR3 protein: CASSPGQGAYNEQFF. Written as DNA, the CDR3 is TGTGCCAGCAGCCCGGGACAGGGGGCCTACAATGAGCAGTTCTTC.

This clone was recorded a few times. The chain recombines TRBV5-4 with TRBJ2-2, with 9 bases matching TRBD1. The V gene end was trimmed by 6 bases and the J gene end by 7 bases; junction bases not matched to a gene: 7. CDR3 length equals 14 residues. CDR1 is SGHNT, CDR2 YYREEE, per germline (reference sequence). The CDR3 region has the DNA TGTGCCAGCACCAAACAGGGGGCTGACGGGGAGCTGTTTTTT. Amino acid sequence: CASTKQGADGELFF.

This chain links TRBV28 with TRBJ2-2; 8 positions match TRBD2. This CDR3 spans 15 amino acids. The V gene's germline CDR1 is MDHEN and CDR2 SYDVKM. With V trimmed by 5 bases and J by 1 base, 3 bases remained unmatched. Here the CDR3 DNA reads TGTGCCAGCAGTCCGGGACTAGTGAACACCGGGGAGCTGTTTTTT. The encoded protein is CASSPGLVNTGELFF.

The rearrangement uses TRBV3-1 (or the pseudogene TRBV3-2) and TRBJ1-2; 11 nucleotides align to TRBD1. CDR1 and CDR2 from the germline V gene are LGHDT and YNNKEL (reference sequence). V was clipped by 2 bases and J by 5 bases; unmatched bases: 10. This CDR3 has 17 residues. In DNA, the CDR3 is TGTGCCAGCAGCCAATCGACCGGGACAGGGGGTCGGTATGGCTACACCTTC. Translating gives CASSQSTGTGGRYGYTF.

The chain combines TRBV6-2 or TRBV6-3 with TRBJ1-5; no firm D call. The CDR3 is 14 residues long. V was clipped by 5 bases and J by 2 bases, with 10 bases between them. Germline V gives CDR1 MNHEY, CDR2 SVGEGT. The CDR3 loop is CASSDHWGNQPQHF. The CDR3 DNA sequence: TGTGCCAGCAGTGATCATTGGGGCAATCAGCCCCAGCATTTT.

This rearrangement joins TRBV12-3 or TRBV12-4 to TRBJ2-1, with TRBD2 identical over 9 bases. V trimming: 7 bases; J trimming: 6 bases; junction bases outside the gene matches: 4. The CDR3 spans 13 residues. CDR3 in amino acids: CASTPTSGNEQFF. Here the CDR3 DNA reads TGTGCCAGCACTCCGACTAGCGGCAATGAGCAGTTCTTC.

This clone has just a few counts. The genes are TRBV28 and TRBJ2-7; TRBD2 agrees at 7 bases. Germline values: CDR1 MDHEN, CDR2 SYDVKM. This CDR3 comprises 14 residues. With V trimmed by 5 bases and J by 0 bases, 4 bases remained unmatched. CDR3 in DNA: TGTGCCAGCAGTCTCGGGAGGAGCTCCTACGAGCAGTACTTC. This sequence encodes CASSLGRSSYEQYF.

The chain uses TRBV10-3 and TRBJ1-2; 9 positions agree with TRBD1. V shed 0 bases, J shed 2 bases, and the junction held 1 base outside the gene matches. The CDR3 runs 15 residues. Germline lookup yields CDR1 ENHRY and CDR2 SYGVKD. CDR3 nucleotide sequence: TGTGCCATCAGTGAGTCGACAGGGGGGAACTATGGCTACACCTTC. It is translated as CAISESTGGNYGYTF.

V gene TRBV7-2 combines with J gene TRBJ2-1, with D perhaps TRBD1 or TRBD2 (5 bases each). CDR3 size: 15 residues. From germline, CDR1 is SGHTA and CDR2 FQGNSA. The ends were cut back, 5 bases at V and 4 bases at J, with 15 bases in the middle. This CDR3 reads CASSGGGASYNEQFF. In DNA, the CDR3 is TGTGCCAGCAGCGGGGGTGGGGCCTCATACAATGAGCAGTTCTTC.

The chain is built from TRBV18 and TRBJ2-6; 8 nucleotides match TRBD1. In germline, CDR1 is KGHSH, CDR2 LQKENI. Trimming at V came to 3 bases and at J to 4 bases, leaving 14 bases not matched to a gene. CDR3 length: 19 amino acids. The CDR3 protein is CASSPLRYTGGSGANVLTF. CDR3 coding DNA: TGTGCCAGCTCACCCCTTAGATACACAGGGGGATCCGGGGCCAACGTCCTGACTTTC.